This entry lists 31 T cell receptor beta chains sequenced from one sample in a study of regulatory T cells in long-lasting Graves disease. Through Arm-PCR of CDR3 regions and iRepertoire HTBI primers, TCR beta libraries were built. TCRdb passed the multiplex PCR reads through MiXCR, listing each CDR3 protein once. The sample has some 370,000 distinct CDR3 sequences; under 25% are singletons. Time point of the sample: persistent/refractory GD, antithyroid drugs over 5 years with positive TRAb. Extracted PBMC RNA gave rise to the TCR library. The input for sequencing was peripheral blood mononuclear cells (PBMCs), taken when the disease was refractory, from a patient treated with antithyroid drugs. These receptors came from a female donor with Graves disease.

The rearrangement uses TRBV12-5 and TRBJ1-1; 9 bases line up with TRBD1. This CDR3 region has 14 residues. Germline values: CDR1 LGHNT, CDR2 FRNRAP. CDR3 in amino acids: CTSNRGRMDTEAFF. DNA of the CDR3: TGTACCAGCAACAGGGGGCGGATGGACACTGAAGCTTTCTTT.

This chain joins TRBV10-3 and TRBJ2-1; 13 nucleotides line up with TRBD2. This CDR3 contains 17 residues. Germline-derived CDR1 and CDR2 are ENHRY and SYGVKD. Trimming cost V 3 bases and J 2 bases; bases outside gene matches: 4. CDR3 sequence (DNA): TGTGCCATCAGTGAAGGAACTAGCGGGAGGGCCTACAATGAGCAGTTCTTC. Amino acids: CAISEGTSGRAYNEQFF.

This sequence joins TRBV24-1 and TRBJ1-5, with D unclear. Per the germline V gene, CDR1 is KGHDR and CDR2 is SFDVKD. Trimming took 10 bases from V and 0 from J, leaving 9 bases between them. This CDR3 has 13 amino acids. CDR3 in DNA: TGTGCCACGGCCCGGGGTAGCAATCAGCCCCAGCATTTT. Its protein product is CATARGSNQPQHF.

A few counts support this clonotype. A read error may produce the germline difference seen at one junction end. The chain employs TRBV7-6 and TRBJ1-3, with TRBD1 as a possible D gene (5 bases). CDR1 and CDR2 from the germline V gene are SGHVS and FNYEAQ. The CDR3 is 17 residues long. This chain's CDR3 is CASSLISGKHPGNTIYF. The CDR3 DNA reads TGCGCCAGCAGCTTGATTTCAGGGAAGCATCCTGGAAACACCATATATTTT. The variable domain in full, completed from reference TRBV7-6 and TRBJ1-3, reads GAGVSQSPRYKVTKRGQDVALRCDPISGHVSLYWYRQALGQGPEFLTYFNYEAQQDKSGLPNDRFSAERPEGSISTLTIQRTEQRDSAMYRCASSLISGKHPGNTIYFGEGSWLTVV.

This clonotype was seen at least ten times. The chain uses TRBV18 and TRBJ2-7; D call uncertain. This CDR3 is 11 amino acids long. The V and J ends lost 5 bases and 5 bases respectively, with 7 bases between them. CDR1 and CDR2 (germline): KGHSH, LQKENI. CDR3 bases: TGTGCCAGCTCAGGCCGGGACGAGCAGTACTTC. This gives the protein CASSGRDEQYF.

This clonotype was seen a handful of times. The chain recombines TRBV6-1 with TRBJ1-1, with 9 nucleotides matching TRBD1. CDR3 length: 14 residues. Trimming at V came to 6 bases and at J to 6 bases, leaving 8 bases not matched to a gene. Per the germline V gene, CDR1 is MNHNS and CDR2 is SASEGT. The CDR3 here is CASRQQGAKAEAFF. CDR3 DNA: TGTGCCAGCAGACAACAGGGGGCAAAGGCTGAAGCTTTCTTT.

This clonotype was seen at least ten times. The chain uses TRBV28 and TRBJ2-7, with 7 bases matching TRBD2. Germline loops: CDR1 MDHEN, CDR2 SYDVKM. J was trimmed by 3 bases and V by 3 bases; bases with no gene match: 5. The CDR3 totals 14 residues. CDR3 DNA sequence: TGTGCCAGCAGTTTTGGCGGGAGTATCTACGAGCAGTACTTC. It translates to CASSFGGSIYEQYF.

Of note for this clonotype: A junction boundary mismatches the germline segment, possibly from a read error. This chain connects TRBV7-8 to TRBJ2-7; D is undetermined. The CDR3 has 12 amino acids. Looked up from germline, CDR1 is SGHVS and CDR2 is FQNEAQ. CDR3 sequence reads: CASSLGADEQYF. The CDR3 DNA reads TGTGCCAGCAGCTTAGGGGCGGACGAACAGTACTTC.

This clonotype came up many times. The chain joins TRBV12-5 to TRBJ1-1, with a possible D match to TRBD1 (6 bases). The V end lost 0 bases, the J end lost 5 bases, and 22 bases lay between the germline ends. The CDR3 totals 18 residues. Germline CDR1 is LGHNT and CDR2 is FRNRAP. The CDR3 nucleotides are TGTGCTAGTGGTTTGGTTGCAGTGGGGGGGCGCGGGAGGACTGAAGCTTTCTTT. Translated, it gives CASGLVAVGGRGRTEAFF.

The sample holds many counts of this clonotype. The gene calls are TRBV7-8 and TRBJ2-7; weak D call: TRBD2 (5 bases). Germline loops: CDR1 SGHVS, CDR2 FQNEAQ. The CDR3 extends over 13 amino acids. Trimming pared 0 bases from V and 4 bases from J, leaving 7 bases between. In DNA form, the CDR3 reads TGTGCCAGCAGCTTAGCCCTAGCTTACGAGCAGTACTTC. Protein product: CASSLALAYEQYF.

Comments on this clonotype: A much more abundant neighbour one base away suggests this may be a read error. The J gene is TRBJ1-4, the V gene TRBV7-2, with D tentatively TRBD1 (5 bases). CDR3 length: 14 residues. Germline values: CDR1 SGHTA, CDR2 FQGNSA. CDR3 sequence: CASSLVRDGEKPFF. The CDR3, as DNA: TGTGCCAGCAGCTTAGTACGGGACGGTGAAAAACCGTTTTTT.

The rearrangement links TRBV10-3 to TRBJ2-7, with 7 bases identical to TRBD1. Trimming removed 2 bases from V and 2 bases from J; junction bases left unmatched: 6. The V gene's germline CDR1 is ENHRY and CDR2 SYGVKD. This CDR3 is built from 15 residues. DNA of the CDR3: TGTGCCATCAGTGAGCCGGGACAGTCGGCCTACGAGCAGTACTTC. Protein product: CAISEPGQSAYEQYF.

The rearrangement joins TRBV6-1 to TRBJ2-7; 9 bases line up with TRBD1. V was clipped by 1 base and J by 6 bases; unmatched bases: 4. The germline CDR1 and CDR2 sequences are MNHNS and SASEGT. The CDR3 loop spans 14 amino acids. The CDR3 nucleotides are TGTGCCAGCAGTGAAGTGGGACAGGGAGGCGAGCAGTACTTC. Protein: CASSEVGQGGEQYF.

The J gene is TRBJ1-1, the V gene TRBV4-3; unclear D gene. Trimming removed 0 bases at V and 0 bases at J, with 11 bases between. The length of the CDR3 is 16 residues. The germline CDR1 and CDR2 sequences are LGHNA and YSLEER. This CDR3 reads CASSQDPSLMNTEAFF. In DNA form, the CDR3 reads TGCGCCAGCAGCCAAGATCCGTCTCTCATGAACACTGAAGCTTTCTTT.

The CDR3 sequence: CASSPTGESGYTF. The CDR3 DNA sequence: TGTGCCAGCAGCCCGACTGGGGAAAGTGGCTACACCTTC. This chain connects TRBV7-8 to TRBJ1-2, with D unclear. The CDR3 extends over 13 amino acids. V was shortened by 5 bases and J by 7 bases, with 14 bases between the two germline ends. CDR1 and CDR2 from the germline V gene are SGHVS and FQNEAQ.

A few counts support this clonotype. The rearrangement uses TRBV15 and TRBJ1-3; 7 bases fit TRBD1. Trimming took 6 bases from V and 0 from J; bases not matched to a gene: 8. CDR1 is LNHNV and CDR2 is YYDKDF in the germline V gene (reference sequence). This CDR3 has 16 amino acids. The CDR3 here is CATRSAGTDSGNTIYF. CDR3 nucleotides: TGTGCCACCAGGTCAGCCGGGACAGACTCTGGAAACACCATATATTTT. The whole variable domain, filled in from reference TRBV15 and TRBJ1-3, reads DAMVIQNPRYQVTQFGKPVTLSCSQTLNHNVMYWYQQKSSQAPKLLFHYYDKDFNNEADTPDNFQSRRPNTSFCFLDIRSPGLGDTAMYLCATRSAGTDSGNTIYFGEGSWLTVV.

This clonotype was detected a few times. The V call is TRBV2, the J call TRBJ1-5; TRBD1 aligns across 8 bases. V lost 5 bases and J lost 9; bases outside the gene matches: 9. Per the germline V gene, CDR1 is SNHLY and CDR2 is FYNNEI. The CDR3 is 14 amino acids. The CDR3 DNA sequence: TGTGCCAGCAGTCTACGGACAGGGCATCGGCCCCAGCATTTT. Residues: CASSLRTGHRPQHF.

The chain has TRBV5-4 and TRBJ1-1; tentatively, D is TRBD1 (5 bases). V lost 0 bases and J 1 base, leaving 10 bases between the germline ends. The CDR3 spans 15 residues. Per the germline V gene, CDR1 is SGHNT and CDR2 is YYREEE (reference sequence). The CDR3 sequence is CASSLGQLKNTEAFF. The CDR3 nucleotides are TGTGCCAGCAGCTTGGGACAGCTAAAGAACACTGAAGCTTTCTTT.

The chain carries TRBV7-2 and TRBJ2-4; D gene uncertain. Looked up from germline, CDR1 is SGHTA and CDR2 is FQGNSA. The germline V and J ends were trimmed by 2 bases and 9 bases, with 8 bases remaining between them. The CDR3 length is 12 residues. The CDR3 region has the DNA TGTGCCAGCAGCTTATGGAAGGGCATTCAGTACTTC. This codes for CASSLWKGIQYF.

This clonotype was picked up many times. V gene TRBV6-5 combines with J gene TRBJ1-5, with D perhaps matching TRBD1 (6 bases). From germline, CDR1 is MNHEY and CDR2 SVGAGI. Between the trimmed V and J ends, which lost 4 bases and 2 bases, there was a span of 12 bases. The CDR3 contains 15 residues. The CDR3 loop reads CASSFGRGGNQPQHF. CDR3 DNA sequence: TGTGCCAGCAGTTTTGGCAGGGGAGGCAATCAGCCCCAGCATTTT.

The chain carries TRBV7-2 and TRBJ1-4, with D perhaps matching TRBD1 (5 bases). Looked up from germline, CDR1 is SGHTA and CDR2 is FQGNSA. The V end was cut by 8 bases, the J end by 0 bases, with 13 bases between. This CDR3 is built from 15 residues. CDR3 amino acids: CASGTPRTTNEKLFF. The CDR3 nucleotides are TGTGCCAGCGGGACGCCGAGAACAACTAATGAAAAACTGTTTTTT.

The sample holds many counts of this clonotype. The chain couples TRBV2 to TRBJ1-1, with TRBD1 matching 7 bases. Germline CDR1 and CDR2: SNHLY and FYNNEI. CDR3 length: 14 amino acids. With 6 bases clipped from V and 1 base from J, the junction kept 5 bases outside the gene matches. The CDR3 loop is CASRDRSSNTEAFF. The CDR3 DNA sequence: TGTGCCAGCAGGGACAGGTCTTCGAACACTGAAGCTTTCTTT.

This clonotype was seen many times. The V and J genes are TRBV12-3 or TRBV12-4 and TRBJ2-7, with D possibly called TRBD1 or TRBD2 (5 bases each). Deletions cut 5 bases from V and 2 bases from J, with 16 bases between. This CDR3 has 15 amino acids. The CDR3 DNA reads as TGTGCCAGCAGTCAAGCCGGGACGGAGACCTACGAGCAGTACTTC. Protein product: CASSQAGTETYEQYF.

The genes are TRBV7-8 and TRBJ2-7, with 12 bases matching TRBD2. CDR1 is SGHVS, CDR2 FQNEAQ, per germline. The junction had 4 bases not matched to a gene; V was cut back by 2 bases and J by 2 bases. The CDR3 sequence is 16 residues long. CDR3: CASSLTRLAGAYEQYF. In DNA form, the CDR3 reads TGTGCCAGCAGCTTAACGAGACTAGCGGGAGCCTACGAGCAGTACTTC.

This clonotype was observed a handful of times. The chain carries TRBV12-3 or TRBV12-4 and TRBJ1-2, with D possibly TRBD1 on 6 matching bases. V lost 6 bases and J 8 bases, leaving 13 bases between the germline ends. The CDR3 sequence is 12 residues long. The CDR3 loop is CASSLDSRGYTF. The CDR3 DNA is TGTGCCAGCAGCTTGGACAGCCGAGGCTACACCTTC.

The sample holds a few counts of this clonotype. This chain links TRBV6-2 or TRBV6-3 with TRBJ2-3, with 7 bases that match TRBD2. CDR1 MNHEY and CDR2 SVGEGT come from the germline V gene. The CDR3 consists of 14 residues. V dropped 2 bases and J dropped 5; count of bases not matched to a gene: 4. In nucleotides, the CDR3 is TGTGCCAGCAGTTACGTGAGCGGGAAAGATACGCAGTATTTT. As protein: CASSYVSGKDTQYF.

The chain's CDR3 is CASSRGQSVGANVLTF. The CDR3 DNA reads TGTGCCAGCAGCCGGGGACAAAGTGTTGGGGCCAACGTCCTGACTTTC. The rearrangement links TRBV7-3 to TRBJ2-6; D possibly corresponds to TRBD1 (6 bases). The length of the CDR3 is 16 residues. The V and J ends lost 5 bases and 3 bases respectively, with 14 bases between them. Germline loops: CDR1 SGHTA, CDR2 FQGTGA.

This clonotype has at least ten counts. The chain carries TRBV5-1 and TRBJ2-2, with a tentative D call TRBD1 (5 bases). In germline, CDR1 is SGHRS, CDR2 YFSETQ. V was pared by 6 bases and J by 3 bases, with 15 bases between. The CDR3 spans 15 residues. CDR3 DNA sequence: TGCGCCAGCAACACGGACAAGCCCGACACCGGGGAGCTGTTTTTT. This codes for CASNTDKPDTGELFF.

The table lists this clonotype with many counts. V gene TRBV20-1 combines with J gene TRBJ1-2, with 9 bases that match TRBD1. CDR1 and CDR2 from the germline V gene are DFQATT and SNEGSKA (reference sequence). The junction had 6 bases not matched to a gene; V was cut back by 1 base and J by 6 bases. The CDR3 has 14 residues. DNA of the CDR3: TGCAGTGCTAGAGGCCGGGACAGGGAAAATGGCTACACCTTC. This translates into CSARGRDRENGYTF.

In this sample, this clonotype turned up a few times. The chain joins TRBV12-3 or TRBV12-4 to TRBJ2-2, with TRBD1 matching over 7 bases. CDR3 length equals 14 residues. V lost 6 bases and J lost 7; bases outside the gene matches: 8. This CDR3 reads CASSTGARIGELFF. As DNA, the CDR3 is TGTGCCAGCAGCACAGGGGCACGAATCGGGGAGCTGTTTTTT.

This clonotype was seen more than once but under ten times. The chain employs TRBV15 and TRBJ1-1, with D unclear. Germline assignment: CDR1 LNHNV and CDR2 YYDKDF (reference sequence). The CDR3 has 16 residues. Trimming removed 0 bases at V and 0 bases at J, with 11 bases between. CDR3 in DNA: TGTGCCACCAGCAGAGACCGAGTAATGATGAACACTGAAGCTTTCTTT. This encodes CATSRDRVMMNTEAFF. Combining the CDR3 with reference TRBV15 and TRBJ1-1 gives the whole variable domain DAMVIQNPRYQVTQFGKPVTLSCSQTLNHNVMYWYQQKSSQAPKLLFHYYDKDFNNEADTPDNFQSRRPNTSFCFLDIRSPGLGDTAMYLCATSRDRVMMNTEAFFGQGTRLTVV.